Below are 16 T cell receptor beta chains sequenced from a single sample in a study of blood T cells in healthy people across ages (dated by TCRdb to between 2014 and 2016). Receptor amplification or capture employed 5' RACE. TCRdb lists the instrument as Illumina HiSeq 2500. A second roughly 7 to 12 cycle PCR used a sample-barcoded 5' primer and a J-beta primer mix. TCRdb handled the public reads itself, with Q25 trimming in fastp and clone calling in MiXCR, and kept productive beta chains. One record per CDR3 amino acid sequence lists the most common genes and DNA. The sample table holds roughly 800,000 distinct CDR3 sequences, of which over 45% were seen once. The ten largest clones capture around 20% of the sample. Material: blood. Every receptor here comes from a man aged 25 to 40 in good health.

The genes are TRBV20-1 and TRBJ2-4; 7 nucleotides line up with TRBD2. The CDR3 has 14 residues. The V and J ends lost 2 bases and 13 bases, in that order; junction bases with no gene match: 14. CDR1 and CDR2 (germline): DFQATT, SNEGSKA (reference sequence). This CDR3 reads CSARTRDLGEGQYF. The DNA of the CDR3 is TGCAGTGCTAGAACCCGGGACCTCGGGGAGGGACAGTACTTC.

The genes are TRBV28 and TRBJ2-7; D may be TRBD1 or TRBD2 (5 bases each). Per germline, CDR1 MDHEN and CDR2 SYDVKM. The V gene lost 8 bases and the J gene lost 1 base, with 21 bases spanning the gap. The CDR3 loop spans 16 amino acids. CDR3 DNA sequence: TGTGCCAGCCACACAGCTTCCGGGACGACATCCTACGAGCAGTACTTC. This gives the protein CASHTASGTTSYEQYF.

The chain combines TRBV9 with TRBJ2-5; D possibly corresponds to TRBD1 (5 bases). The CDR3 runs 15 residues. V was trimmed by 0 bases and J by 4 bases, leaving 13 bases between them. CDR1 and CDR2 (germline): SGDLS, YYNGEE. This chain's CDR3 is CASSVAAGIRETQYF. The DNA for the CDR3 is TGTGCCAGCAGCGTAGCGGCAGGGATAAGAGAGACCCAGTACTTC.

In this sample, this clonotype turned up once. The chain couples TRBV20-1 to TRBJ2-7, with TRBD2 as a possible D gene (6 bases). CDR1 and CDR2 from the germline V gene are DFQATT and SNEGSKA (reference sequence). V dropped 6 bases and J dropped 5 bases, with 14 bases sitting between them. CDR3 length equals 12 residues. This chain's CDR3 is CSAPLGTDEQYF. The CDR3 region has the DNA TGCAGTGCCCCCCTCGGGACTGACGAGCAGTACTTC.

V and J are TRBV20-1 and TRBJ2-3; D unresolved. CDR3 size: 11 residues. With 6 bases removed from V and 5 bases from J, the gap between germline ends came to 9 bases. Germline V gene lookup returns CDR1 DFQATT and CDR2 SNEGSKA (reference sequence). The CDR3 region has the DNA TGCAGTGCCAGATTCGGAGATACGCAGTATTTT. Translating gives CSARFGDTQYF.

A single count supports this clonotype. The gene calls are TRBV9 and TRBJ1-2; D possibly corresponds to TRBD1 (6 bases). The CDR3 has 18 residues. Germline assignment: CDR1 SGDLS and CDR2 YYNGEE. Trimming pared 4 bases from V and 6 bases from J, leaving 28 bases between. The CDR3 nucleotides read TGTGCCAGCAGCCCAGGGGAGACTCGGGCCCTGAGTGTCGATGGCTACACCTTC. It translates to CASSPGETRALSVDGYTF.

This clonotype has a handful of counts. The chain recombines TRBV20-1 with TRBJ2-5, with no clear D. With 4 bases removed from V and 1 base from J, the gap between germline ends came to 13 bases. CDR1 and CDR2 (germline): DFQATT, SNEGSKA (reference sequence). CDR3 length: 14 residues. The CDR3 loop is CSAIGLTGQETQYF. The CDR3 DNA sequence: TGCAGTGCTATTGGTTTAACCGGCCAAGAGACCCAGTACTTC.

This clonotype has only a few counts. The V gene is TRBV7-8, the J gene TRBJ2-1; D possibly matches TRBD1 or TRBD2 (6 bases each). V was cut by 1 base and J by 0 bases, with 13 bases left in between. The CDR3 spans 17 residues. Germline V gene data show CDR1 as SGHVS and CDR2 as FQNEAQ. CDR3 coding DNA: TGTGCCAGCAGCTTAGATACGGGGGCGAGCTCCTACAATGAGCAGTTCTTC. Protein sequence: CASSLDTGASSYNEQFF.

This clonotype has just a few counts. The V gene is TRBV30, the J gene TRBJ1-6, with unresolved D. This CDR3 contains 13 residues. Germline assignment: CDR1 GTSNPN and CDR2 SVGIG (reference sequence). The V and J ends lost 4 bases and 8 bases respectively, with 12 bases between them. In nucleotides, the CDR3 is TGTGCCTGGAATTCCCTCGCCGATTCACCCCTCCACTTT. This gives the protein CAWNSLADSPLHF.

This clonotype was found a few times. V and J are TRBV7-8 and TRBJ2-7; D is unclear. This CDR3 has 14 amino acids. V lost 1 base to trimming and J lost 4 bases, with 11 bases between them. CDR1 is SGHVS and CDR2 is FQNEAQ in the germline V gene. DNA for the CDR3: TGTGCCAGCAGCTTAGAGGCAGGACCTTACGAGCAGTACTTC. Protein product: CASSLEAGPYEQYF.

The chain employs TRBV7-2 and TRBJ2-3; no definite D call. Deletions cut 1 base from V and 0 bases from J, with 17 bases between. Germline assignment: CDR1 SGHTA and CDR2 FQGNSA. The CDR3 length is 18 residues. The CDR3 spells CASSLVPNSRLSTDTQYF. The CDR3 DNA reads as TGTGCCAGCAGCTTAGTCCCTAATTCTAGGCTAAGCACAGATACGCAGTATTTT.

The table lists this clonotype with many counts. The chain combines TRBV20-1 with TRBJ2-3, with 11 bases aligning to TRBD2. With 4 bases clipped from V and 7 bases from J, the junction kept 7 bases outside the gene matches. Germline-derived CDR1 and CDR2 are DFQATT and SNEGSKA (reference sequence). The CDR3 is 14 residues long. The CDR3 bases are TGCAGTGCTAACCCGGGACTAGCGGTCCATACGCAGTATTTT. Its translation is CSANPGLAVHTQYF.

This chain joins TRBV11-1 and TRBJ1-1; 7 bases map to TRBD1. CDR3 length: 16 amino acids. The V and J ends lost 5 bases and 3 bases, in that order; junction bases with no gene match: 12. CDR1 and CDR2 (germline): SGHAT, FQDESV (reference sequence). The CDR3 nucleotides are TGTGCCAGCAGCCTCAGGGGGGAAGAGGTCGACACTGAAGCTTTCTTT. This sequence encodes CASSLRGEEVDTEAFF.

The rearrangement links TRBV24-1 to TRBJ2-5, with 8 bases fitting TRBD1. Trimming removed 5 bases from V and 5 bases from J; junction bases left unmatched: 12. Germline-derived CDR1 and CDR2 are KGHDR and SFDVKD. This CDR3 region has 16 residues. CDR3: CATSVGDRGFLETQYF. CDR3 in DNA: TGTGCCACCAGTGTGGGAGACAGGGGTTTTCTCGAGACCCAGTACTTC.

The CDR3, as DNA: TGCAGTGGAGGGGCTACCTATGGCTACACCTTC. The encoded protein is CSGGATYGYTF. The chain uses TRBV20-1 and TRBJ1-2; tentative D call: TRBD1 (5 bases). V was shortened by 7 bases and J by 4 bases, with 10 bases between the two germline ends. Germline CDR1 and CDR2: DFQATT and SNEGSKA (reference sequence). The CDR3 has 11 residues.

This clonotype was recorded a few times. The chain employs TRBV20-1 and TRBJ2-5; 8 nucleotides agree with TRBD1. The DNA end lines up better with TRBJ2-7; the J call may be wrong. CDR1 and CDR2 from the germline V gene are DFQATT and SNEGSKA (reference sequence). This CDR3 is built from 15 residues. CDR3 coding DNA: TGCAGTGCTAGAGATCCTGGCAGGGGGCTTTACGAGCAGTACTTC. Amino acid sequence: CSARDPGRGLYEQYF.